The clone carrying this T cell receptor beta chain was counted at least ten times. Its antigen is currently unknown. This specimen comes from a study of immune heterogeneity within non-small cell lung tumors. Overall study context: Of the tumors, several were squamous cell, 10 non-squamous, and 1 not otherwise specified.

The CDR3 covers 18 residues. Germline assignment: CDR1 MNHNS and CDR2 SASEGT. Trimming cost V 6 bases and J 2 bases, with 23 bases left between them. Template came from bulk tumor genomic DNA, at about 650 ng per sample. Several biopsies were collected from each primary tumor during surgery. They were spaced as far apart as possible within the tumor mass. Those enrolled were patients newly diagnosed with untreated non-small cell lung cancer and undergoing curative surgery. Findings of the study overall: Clonality of local T cells correlated moderately but significantly with local tumor mutational burden (R 0.3 to 0.4).

Multiplex PCR with 32 V and 13 J primers amplified TCR beta CDR3. TCRdb ran MiXCR on the multiplex PCR reads and lists one entry per CDR3 protein. The repertoire holds 10,000 to 13,000 distinct CDR3 sequences, with roughly 29% as singletons. The sequence was obtained from a woman between 55 and 75 years old with non-small cell lung cancer. The V call is TRBV6-1, the J call TRBJ2-1; D may correspond to TRBD1 or TRBD2 (6 bases each). The specimen was lung tumor tissue. The CDR3 bases are TGTGCCAGCAGATCCCACACGGGGGCATTCAGCGCCTACAATGAGCAGTTCTTC. It yields the protein CASRSHTGAFSAYNEQFF.